This T cell receptor beta chain was obtained from a study of cytomegalovirus exposure and HLA in healthy donors. Amplification used 60 Vbeta primers and 13 Jbeta primers. Clones were read by immunoSEQ multiplex PCR, and TCRdb kept only the in-frame ones, dropping some. In the table there are about 160,000 clones, 81% of which are singletons. Details on this clone: Its antigen remains unidentified.

Points from the study as a whole: Cytomegalovirus association was listed for 164 TCR beta chains. Immune exposure information available was restricted to CMV serostatus. Presence/absence analyses rested on an assumption that sequencing depth was roughly uniform across donors.

In germline, CDR1 is SEHNR, CDR2 FQNEAQ (reference sequence). Trimming left V 5 bases short and J 0 bases short, with 8 bases between. The CDR3 loop spans 13 amino acids. The sequence came from a woman aged 45-60 years in good health and CMV-seronegative. The sample taken for sequencing was PBMCs. This chain links TRBV7-9 with TRBJ2-7, with D tentatively TRBD1 (5 bases). DNA of the CDR3: TGTGCCAGCAGCCCAGGGTTCTCCTACGAGCAGTACTTC. Encoded protein: CASSPGFSYEQYF.